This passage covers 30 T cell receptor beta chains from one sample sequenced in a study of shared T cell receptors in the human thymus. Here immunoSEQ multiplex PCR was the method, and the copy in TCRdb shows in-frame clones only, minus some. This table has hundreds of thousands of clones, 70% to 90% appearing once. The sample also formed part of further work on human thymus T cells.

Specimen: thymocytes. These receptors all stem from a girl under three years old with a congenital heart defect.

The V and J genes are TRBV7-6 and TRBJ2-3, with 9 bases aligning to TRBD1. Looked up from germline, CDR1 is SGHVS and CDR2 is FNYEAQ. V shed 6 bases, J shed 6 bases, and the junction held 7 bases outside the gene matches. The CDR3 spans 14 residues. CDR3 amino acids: CASRTGTGHDTQYF. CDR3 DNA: TGTGCCAGCAGGACCGGGACAGGGCATGATACGCAGTATTTT. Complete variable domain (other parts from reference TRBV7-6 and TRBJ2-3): GAGVSQSPRYKVTKRGQDVALRCDPISGHVSLYWYRQALGQGPEFLTYFNYEAQQDKSGLPNDRFSAERPEGSISTLTIQRTEQRDSAMYRCASRTGTGHDTQYFGPGTRLTVL.

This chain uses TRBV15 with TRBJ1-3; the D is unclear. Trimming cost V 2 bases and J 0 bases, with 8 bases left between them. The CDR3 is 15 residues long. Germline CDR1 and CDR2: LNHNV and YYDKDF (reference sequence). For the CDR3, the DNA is TGTGCCACCAGCAGACTGAGGGCCTCTGGAAACACCATATATTTT. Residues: CATSRLRASGNTIYF.

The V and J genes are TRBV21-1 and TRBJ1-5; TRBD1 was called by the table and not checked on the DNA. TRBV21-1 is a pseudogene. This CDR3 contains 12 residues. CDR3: CASRQFNQPQHF. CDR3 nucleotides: TGTGCCAGCCGACAGTTCAATCAGCCCCAGCATTTT.

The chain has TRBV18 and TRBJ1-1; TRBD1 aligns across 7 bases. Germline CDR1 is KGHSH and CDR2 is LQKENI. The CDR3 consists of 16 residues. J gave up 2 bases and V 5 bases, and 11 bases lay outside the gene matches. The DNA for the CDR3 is TGTGCCAGCTCAGTGAGGGGGCCCATCTTAAACACTGAAGCTTTCTTT. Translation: CASSVRGPILNTEAFF. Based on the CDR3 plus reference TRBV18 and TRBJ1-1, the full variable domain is NAGVMQNPRHLVRRRGQEARLRCSPMKGHSHVYWYRQLPEEGLKFMVYLQKENIIDESGMPKERFSAEFPKEGPSILRIQQVVRGDSAAYFCASSVRGPILNTEAFFGQGTRLTVV.

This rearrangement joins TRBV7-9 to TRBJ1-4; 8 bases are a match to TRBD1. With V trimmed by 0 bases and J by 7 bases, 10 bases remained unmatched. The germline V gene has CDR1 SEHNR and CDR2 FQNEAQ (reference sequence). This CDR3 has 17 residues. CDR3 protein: CASSLAFGYRGSEKLFF. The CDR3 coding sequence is TGTGCCAGCAGCTTAGCTTTCGGTTACAGGGGGAGTGAAAAACTGTTTTTT.

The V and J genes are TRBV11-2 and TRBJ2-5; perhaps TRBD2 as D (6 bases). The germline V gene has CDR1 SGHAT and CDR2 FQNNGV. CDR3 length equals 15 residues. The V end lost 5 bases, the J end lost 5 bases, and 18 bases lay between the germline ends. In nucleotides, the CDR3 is TGTGCCAGCAGCGCCAATCCGGGACTGAGGGAGACCCAGTACTTC. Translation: CASSANPGLRETQYF.

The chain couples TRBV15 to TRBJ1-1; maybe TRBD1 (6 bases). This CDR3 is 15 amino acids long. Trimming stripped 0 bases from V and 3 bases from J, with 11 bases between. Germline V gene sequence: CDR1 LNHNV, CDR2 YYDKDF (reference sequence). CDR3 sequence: CATSRDGTGYTEAFF. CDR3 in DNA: TGTGCCACCAGCAGAGATGGCACAGGGTACACTGAAGCTTTCTTT.

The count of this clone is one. In DNA form, the CDR3 reads TGTGCCAGCAGCCAGGGACTAGCGGGGGGATCGAACACCGGGGAGCTGTTTTTT. It yields the protein CASSQGLAGGSNTGELFF. V usage is TRBV28 and J usage is TRBJ2-2, with 15 bases matching TRBD2. V trimming: 6 bases; J trimming: 0 bases; junction bases outside the gene matches: 5. The CDR3 totals 18 residues. Germline assignment: CDR1 MDHEN and CDR2 SYDVKM. The full variable domain, with the rest looked up from reference TRBV28 and TRBJ2-2, is DVKVTQSSRYLVKRTGEKVFLECVQDMDHENMFWYRQDPGLGLRLIYFSYDVKMKEKGDIPEGYSVSREKKERFSLILESASTNQTSMYLCASSQGLAGGSNTGELFFGEGSRLTVL.

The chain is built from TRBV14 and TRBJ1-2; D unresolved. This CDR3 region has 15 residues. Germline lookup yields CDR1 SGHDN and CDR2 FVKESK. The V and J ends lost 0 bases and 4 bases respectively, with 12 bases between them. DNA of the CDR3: TGTGCCAGCAGCCAAGAAGCCGGGTCATTCTATGGCTACACCTTC. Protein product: CASSQEAGSFYGYTF.

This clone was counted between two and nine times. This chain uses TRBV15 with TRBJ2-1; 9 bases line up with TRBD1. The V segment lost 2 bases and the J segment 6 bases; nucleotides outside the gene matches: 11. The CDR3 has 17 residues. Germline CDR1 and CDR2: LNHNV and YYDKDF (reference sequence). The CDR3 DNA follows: TGTGCCACCAGCAGAATAGCTCGGTACAGGGGGCTCAATGAGCAGTTCTTC. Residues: CATSRIARYRGLNEQFF.

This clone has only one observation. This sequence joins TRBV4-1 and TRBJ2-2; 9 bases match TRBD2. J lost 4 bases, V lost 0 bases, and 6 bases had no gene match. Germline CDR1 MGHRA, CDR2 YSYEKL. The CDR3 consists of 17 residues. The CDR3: CASSQDRGGGATGELFF. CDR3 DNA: TGCGCCAGCAGCCAAGATCGAGGCGGGGGGGCCACCGGGGAGCTGTTTTTT.

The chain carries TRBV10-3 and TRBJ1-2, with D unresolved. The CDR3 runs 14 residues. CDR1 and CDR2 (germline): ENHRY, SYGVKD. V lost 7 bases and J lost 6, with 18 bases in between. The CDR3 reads CAINDATTLHGYTF. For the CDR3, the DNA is TGTGCCATCAATGACGCAACAACCCTCCATGGCTACACCTTC.

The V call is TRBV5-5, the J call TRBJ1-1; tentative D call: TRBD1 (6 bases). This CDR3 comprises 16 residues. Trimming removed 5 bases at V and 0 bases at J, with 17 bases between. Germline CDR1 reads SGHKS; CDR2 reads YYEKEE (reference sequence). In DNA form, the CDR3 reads TGTGCCAGCAGGACAGGTAACCTGTCTATGAACACTGAAGCTTTCTTT. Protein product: CASRTGNLSMNTEAFF.

CDR3 sequence reads: CASSVGAGARDEQFF. The CDR3, as DNA: TGTGCCAGCAGTGTAGGAGCGGGGGCCAGGGATGAGCAGTTCTTC. The chain links TRBV25-1 to TRBJ2-1; 8 bases align to TRBD2. V shed 4 bases, J shed 8 bases, and the junction held 10 bases outside the gene matches. CDR1 and CDR2 (germline): MGHDK, SYGVNS. The length of the CDR3 is 15 residues.

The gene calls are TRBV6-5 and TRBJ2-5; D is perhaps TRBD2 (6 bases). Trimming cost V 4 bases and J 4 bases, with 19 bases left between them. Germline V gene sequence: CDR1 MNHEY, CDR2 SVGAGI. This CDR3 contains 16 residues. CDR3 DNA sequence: TGTGCCAGCAGTTCCCTGGCCCCTTGGCGGGGAGAGACCCAGTACTTC. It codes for CASSSLAPWRGETQYF.

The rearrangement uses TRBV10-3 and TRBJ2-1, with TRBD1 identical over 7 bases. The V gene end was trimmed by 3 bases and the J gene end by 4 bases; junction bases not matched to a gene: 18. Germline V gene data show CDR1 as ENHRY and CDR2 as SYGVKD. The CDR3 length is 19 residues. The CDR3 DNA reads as TGTGCCATCAGTGACTTCATTAGCCGAGACAGGGTTGGATACAATGAGCAGTTCTTC. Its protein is CAISDFISRDRVGYNEQFF.

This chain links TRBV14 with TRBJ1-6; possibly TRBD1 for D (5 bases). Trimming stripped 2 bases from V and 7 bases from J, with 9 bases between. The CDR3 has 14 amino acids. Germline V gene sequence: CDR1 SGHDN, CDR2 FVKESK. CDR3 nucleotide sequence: TGTGCCAGCAGCCAACAGGGTGTGAATTCACCCCTCCACTTT. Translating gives CASSQQGVNSPLHF.

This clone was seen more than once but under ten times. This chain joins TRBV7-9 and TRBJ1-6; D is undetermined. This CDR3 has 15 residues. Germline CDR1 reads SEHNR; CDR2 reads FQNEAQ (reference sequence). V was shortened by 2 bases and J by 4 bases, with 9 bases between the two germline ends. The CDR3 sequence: CASSLNRAYNSPLHF. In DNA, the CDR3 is TGTGCCAGCAGCTTAAACAGAGCTTATAATTCACCCCTCCACTTT.

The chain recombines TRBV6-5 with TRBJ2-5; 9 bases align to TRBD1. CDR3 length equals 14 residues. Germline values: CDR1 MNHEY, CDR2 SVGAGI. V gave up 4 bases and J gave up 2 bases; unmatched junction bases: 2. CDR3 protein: CASSLGQGQETQYF. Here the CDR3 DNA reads TGTGCCAGCAGTTTGGGACAGGGACAAGAGACCCAGTACTTC.

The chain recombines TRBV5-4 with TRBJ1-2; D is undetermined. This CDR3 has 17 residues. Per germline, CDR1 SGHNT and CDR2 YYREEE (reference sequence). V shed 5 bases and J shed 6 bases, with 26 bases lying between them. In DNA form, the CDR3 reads TGTGCCAGCAGGTCCTCCCGGGCCCACTATGGAGGGAATGGCTACACCTTC. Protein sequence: CASRSSRAHYGGNGYTF.

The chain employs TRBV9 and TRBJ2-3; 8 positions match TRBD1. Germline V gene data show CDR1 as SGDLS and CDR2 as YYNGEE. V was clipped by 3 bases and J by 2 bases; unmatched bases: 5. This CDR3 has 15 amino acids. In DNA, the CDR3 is TGTGCCAGCAGCGAGACAGGGGAGGACACAGATACGCAGTATTTT. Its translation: CASSETGEDTDTQYF. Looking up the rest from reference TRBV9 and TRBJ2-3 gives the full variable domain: DSGVTQTPKHLITATGQRVTLRCSPRSGDLSVYWYQQSLDQGLQFLIQYYNGEERAKGNILERFSAQQFPDLHSELNLSSLELGDSALYFCASSETGEDTDTQYFGPGTRLTVL.

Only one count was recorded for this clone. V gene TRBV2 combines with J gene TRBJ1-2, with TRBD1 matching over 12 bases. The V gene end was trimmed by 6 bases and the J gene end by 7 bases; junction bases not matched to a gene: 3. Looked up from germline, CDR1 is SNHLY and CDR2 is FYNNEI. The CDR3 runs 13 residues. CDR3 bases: TGTGCCAGCAGGGGGACAGGGGGCGGTGGCTACACCTTC. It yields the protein CASRGTGGGGYTF.

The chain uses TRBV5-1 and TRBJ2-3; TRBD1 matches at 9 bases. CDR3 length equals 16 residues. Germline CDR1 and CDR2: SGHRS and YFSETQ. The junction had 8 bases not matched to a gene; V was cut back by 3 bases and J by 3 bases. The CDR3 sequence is CASSSQPGQGTDTQYF. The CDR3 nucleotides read TGCGCCAGCAGCTCGCAACCGGGACAGGGAACAGATACGCAGTATTTT. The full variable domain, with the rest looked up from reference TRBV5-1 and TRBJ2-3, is KAGVTQTPRYLIKTRGQQVTLSCSPISGHRSVSWYQQTPGQGLQFLFEYFSETQRNKGNFPGRFSGRQFSNSRSEMNVSTLELGDSALYLCASSSQPGQGTDTQYFGPGTRLTVL.

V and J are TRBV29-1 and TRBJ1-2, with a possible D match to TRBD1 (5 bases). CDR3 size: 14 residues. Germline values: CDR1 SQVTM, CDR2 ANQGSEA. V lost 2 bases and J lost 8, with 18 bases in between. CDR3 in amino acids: CSVEPKPGKGGYTF. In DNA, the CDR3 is TGCAGCGTTGAACCCAAGCCAGGGAAGGGCGGCTACACCTTC.

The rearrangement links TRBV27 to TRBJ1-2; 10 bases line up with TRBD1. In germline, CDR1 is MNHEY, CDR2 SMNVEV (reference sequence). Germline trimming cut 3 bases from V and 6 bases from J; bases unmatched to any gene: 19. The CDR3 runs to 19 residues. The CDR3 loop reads CASSFKRADRGRLINGYTF. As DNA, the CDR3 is TGTGCCAGCAGTTTCAAAAGGGCAGACAGGGGGCGCCTTATCAATGGCTACACCTTC.

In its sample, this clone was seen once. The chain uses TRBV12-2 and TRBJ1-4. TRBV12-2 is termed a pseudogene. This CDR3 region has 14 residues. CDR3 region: CASRPGGGREKLFF. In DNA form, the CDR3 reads TGTGCAAGTCGCCCCGGGGGGGGGCGTGAAAAACTGTTTTTT.

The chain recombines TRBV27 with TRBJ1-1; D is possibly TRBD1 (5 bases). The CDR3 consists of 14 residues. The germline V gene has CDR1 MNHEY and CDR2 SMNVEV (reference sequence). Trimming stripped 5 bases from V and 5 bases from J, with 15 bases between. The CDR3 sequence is CASSPGGGWTEAFF. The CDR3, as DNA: TGTGCCAGCAGTCCGGGGGGAGGGTGGACTGAAGCTTTCTTT.

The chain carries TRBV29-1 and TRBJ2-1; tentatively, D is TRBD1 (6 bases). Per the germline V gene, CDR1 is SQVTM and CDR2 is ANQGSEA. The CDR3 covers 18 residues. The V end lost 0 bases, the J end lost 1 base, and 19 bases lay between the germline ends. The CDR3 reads CSVEDPGPGRGSYNEQFF. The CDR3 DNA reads TGCAGCGTTGAAGATCCTGGGCCGGGCAGGGGATCCTACAATGAGCAGTTCTTC.

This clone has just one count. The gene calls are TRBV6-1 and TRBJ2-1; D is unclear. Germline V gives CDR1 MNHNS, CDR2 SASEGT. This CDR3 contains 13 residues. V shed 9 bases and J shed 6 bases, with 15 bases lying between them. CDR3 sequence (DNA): TGTGCCAGGCGCCCGTCGTTTACCAATGAGCAGTTCTTC. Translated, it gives CARRPSFTNEQFF.

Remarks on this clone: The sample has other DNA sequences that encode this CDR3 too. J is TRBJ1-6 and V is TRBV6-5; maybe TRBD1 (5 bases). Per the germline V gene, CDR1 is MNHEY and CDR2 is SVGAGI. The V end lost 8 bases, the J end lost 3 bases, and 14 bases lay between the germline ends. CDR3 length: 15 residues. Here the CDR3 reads CASGEGDGYNSPLHF. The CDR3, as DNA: TGTGCCAGCGGGGAAGGGGATGGCTATAATTCACCCCTCCACTTT.